What follows is one T cell receptor (beta chain) and its context. V shed 1 base and J 5 bases; nucleotides not matched to a gene: 4. Per the germline V gene, CDR1 is LGHNA and CDR2 is YNFKEQ. The CDR3 runs 17 residues. The table came from immunoSEQ multiplex PCR; TCRdb's copy has only in-frame clones and leaves some out. The data contain roughly 100,000 clones, roughly 90% of them seen just once; the ten biggest clones take up around 3.8%. This entry belongs to a study of blood T cell repertoires in COVID-19. Study background: Specimens from acute and convalescent COVID-19 originated in the United States, Italy and Spain.

The receptor's source is a woman aged 55-70 years with acute or convalescent COVID-19. The chain carries TRBV4-2 and TRBJ2-2; 13 positions agree with TRBD2. The sequencing input was peripheral blood. The DNA of the CDR3 is TGTGCCAGCAGCCAAGCACTAGCGGGAGGGAATACCGGGGAGCTGTTTTTT. Protein sequence: CASSQALAGGNTGELFF.